This TCR beta chain was sequenced in a study of lymphopenia after photon versus proton radiotherapy. This CDR3 region has 13 residues. The ends were cut back, 5 bases at V and 3 bases at J, with 7 bases in the middle. The germline V gene encodes CDR1 MDHEN and CDR2 SYDVKM. Sequenced by immunoSEQ multiplex PCR; TCRdb stores in-frame clones only, minus some. This sample carries around 70,000 clones, roughly 91% of them seen once, and the ten largest clones take 2.9%. This sample comprised peripheral blood, obtained from a patient treated with photon-based radiotherapy. The chain carries TRBV28 and TRBJ1-4, with D unresolved. The receptor's source is a woman in her 70s with pancreatic cancer. CDR3 sequence (DNA): TGTGCCAGCAGTACGGTGGCTAATGAAAAACTGTTTTTT. Protein: CASSTVANEKLFF.